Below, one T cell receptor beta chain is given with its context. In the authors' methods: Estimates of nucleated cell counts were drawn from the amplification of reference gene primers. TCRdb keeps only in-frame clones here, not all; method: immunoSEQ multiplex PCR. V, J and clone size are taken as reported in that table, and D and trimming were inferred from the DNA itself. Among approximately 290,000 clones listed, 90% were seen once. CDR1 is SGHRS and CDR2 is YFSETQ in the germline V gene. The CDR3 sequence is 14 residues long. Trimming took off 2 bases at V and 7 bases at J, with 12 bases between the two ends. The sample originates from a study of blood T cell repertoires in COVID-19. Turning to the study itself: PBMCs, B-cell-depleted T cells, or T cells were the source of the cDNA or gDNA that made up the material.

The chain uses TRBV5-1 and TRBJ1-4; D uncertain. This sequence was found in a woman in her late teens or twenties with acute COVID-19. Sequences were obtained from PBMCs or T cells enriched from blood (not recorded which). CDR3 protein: CASSFTMGGEKLFF. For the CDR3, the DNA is TGCGCCAGCAGCTTTACCATGGGAGGTGAAAAACTGTTTTTT.